The following is a T cell receptor (beta chain) sequence with its context. The sample originates from a study of blood T cell repertoires in COVID-19. Whole-study context: Samples came from the United States, Italy and Spain, spanning acute and convalescent COVID-19. In each case, the material was cDNA or gDNA derived from T cells, B-cell-depleted T cells, or PBMCs.

The CDR3 contains 15 residues. Germline V gene lookup returns CDR1 LNHNV and CDR2 YYDKDF (reference sequence). V lost 4 bases to trimming and J lost 7 bases; unmatched junction nucleotides: 9. Study processing details: Amplification of reference gene primers provided the estimated nucleated cell counts. The data were produced by immunoSEQ multiplex PCR, yet TCRdb's version contains in-frame clones alone and is incomplete. V and J calls and clone size are as listed in that table; D and trimming were resolved from the DNA. The sample lists about 75,000 clones; 87% were seen once. The sequencing sample was made of peripheral blood. The receptor was derived from a woman aged 45-65 years with acute or convalescent COVID-19. The chain joins TRBV15 to TRBJ2-1; 8 positions match TRBD1. CDR3 bases: TGTGCCACCAGCACAGACAGGGGTAATGAGAATGAGCAGTTCTTC. Protein sequence: CATSTDRGNENEQFF.